The 27 T cell receptor beta chains in this list originate from one sample, sequenced in a study of OX40 agonist ivuxolimab in advanced cancers. Only in-frame clones appear in the TCRdb table, and some are missing; sequencing was by immunoSEQ multiplex PCR. The sample carries fewer than 80,000 clones, roughly nine tenths recorded once. This specimen consisted of CD4+ or CD8+ T cells sorted from blood, obtained in a trial of the OX40 agonist ivuxolimab. These receptors were collected from an adult with an advanced solid tumor such as melanoma, head and neck, liver or kidney cancer.

This chain's CDR3 is CASSERFGGRGPNNEQFF. The DNA for the CDR3 is TGTGCCAGCAGTGAAAGGTTCGGGGGTCGAGGGCCGAACAATGAGCAGTTCTTC. The chain uses TRBV2 and TRBJ2-1; D perhaps matches TRBD2 (6 bases). Germline V lookup: CDR1 SNHLY, CDR2 FYNNEI. CDR3 length: 18 amino acids. Trimming pared 2 bases from V and 5 bases from J, leaving 22 bases between.

This clone was detected only once. V and J are TRBV19 and TRBJ1-5, with a weak D call TRBD1 (5 bases). V gave up 5 bases and J gave up 3 bases, with 11 bases separating them. Germline lookup yields CDR1 LNHDA and CDR2 SQIVND (reference sequence). CDR3 length equals 14 residues. CDR3 in DNA: TGTGCCAGTAGTCCCCGGGGGAACAATCAGCCCCAGCATTTT. Its translation is CASSPRGNNQPQHF.

V and J are TRBV18 and TRBJ1-1; D is perhaps TRBD1 (6 bases). Per germline, CDR1 KGHSH and CDR2 LQKENI. The V and J ends lost 6 bases and 1 base respectively, with 12 bases between them. The CDR3 totals 14 residues. CDR3: CASSLQGGNTEAFF. DNA for the CDR3: TGTGCCAGCTCTCTACAGGGTGGGAACACTGAAGCTTTCTTT. Full variable domain (missing parts from reference TRBV18 and TRBJ1-1): NAGVMQNPRHLVRRRGQEARLRCSPMKGHSHVYWYRQLPEEGLKFMVYLQKENIIDESGMPKERFSAEFPKEGPSILRIQQVVRGDSAAYFCASSLQGGNTEAFFGQGTRLTVV.

The V call is TRBV15, the J call TRBJ1-3, with unresolved D. V lost 4 bases to trimming and J lost 2 bases, with 9 bases between them. This CDR3 region has 14 residues. Germline assignment: CDR1 LNHNV and CDR2 YYDKDF (reference sequence). The CDR3 region is CATSTNKAGNTIYF. DNA for the CDR3: TGTGCCACCAGCACCAACAAGGCTGGAAACACCATATATTTT.

The chain links TRBV4-1 to TRBJ2-2; perhaps TRBD1 as D (6 bases). The germline V gene encodes CDR1 MGHRA and CDR2 YSYEKL. Trimming pared 4 bases from V and 1 base from J, leaving 28 bases between. This CDR3 has 21 amino acids. CDR3 nucleotide sequence: TGCGCCAGCAGCCCTGGTAGAGGGGGTAAGCGTGCCAACCTGAACACCGGGGAGCTGTTTTTT. This translates into CASSPGRGGKRANLNTGELFF.

V is TRBV9 and J is TRBJ1-5; 10 nucleotides match TRBD1. The CDR3 is 16 amino acids. J was trimmed by 1 base and V by 3 bases; bases with no gene match: 4. Germline V gene data show CDR1 as SGDLS and CDR2 as YYNGEE. The CDR3 nucleotides are TGTGCCAGCAGCGCCGGGACAGGGGAGAGCAATCAGCCCCAGCATTTT. This sequence encodes CASSAGTGESNQPQHF.

This chain links TRBV25-1 with TRBJ1-2; D gene ambiguous. Looked up from germline, CDR1 is MGHDK and CDR2 is SYGVNS. Trimming left V 2 bases short and J 5 bases short, with 15 bases between. CDR3 length: 15 residues. The CDR3 is CASSEAHPVRYGYTF. The CDR3 region has the DNA TGTGCCAGCAGTGAAGCCCACCCCGTAAGATATGGCTACACCTTC.

The chain is built from TRBV10-3 and TRBJ2-1, with no clear D. The CDR3 is 13 amino acids. V dropped 4 bases and J dropped 5 bases, with 9 bases sitting between them. The germline gives CDR1 ENHRY, CDR2 SYGVKD. CDR3 sequence (DNA): TGTGCCATCAGTGTTGTTCAGGACAATGAGCAGTTCTTC. Amino acid sequence: CAISVVQDNEQFF.

This clone was seen a few times. J is TRBJ1-5 and V is TRBV19; 7 bases agree with TRBD1. The trim removed 3 bases at V and 7 bases at J, leaving 9 bases unmatched. There are 15 residues in the CDR3. Germline V gene data show CDR1 as LNHDA and CDR2 as SQIVND (reference sequence). This CDR3 reads CASSIANSGQQPQHF. The CDR3, as DNA: TGTGCCAGTAGTATTGCCAACTCGGGACAGCAGCCCCAGCATTTT.

This rearrangement joins TRBV5-1 to TRBJ1-4; D uncertain. This CDR3 region has 14 residues. Germline V gene lookup returns CDR1 SGHRS and CDR2 YFSETQ. V lost 2 bases, J lost 0 bases, and 5 bases lay in between. The chain's CDR3 is CASSFSTTNEKLFF. CDR3 DNA: TGCGCCAGCAGCTTCTCAACAACTAATGAAAAACTGTTTTTT.

V gene TRBV11-2 combines with J gene TRBJ1-1; the D is unclear. Between the trimmed V and J ends, which lost 2 bases and 6 bases, there was a span of 13 bases. The CDR3 sequence is 14 residues long. Germline CDR1 is SGHAT and CDR2 is FQNNGV. The CDR3 reads CASSLQPQDAEAFF. The CDR3 DNA follows: TGTGCCAGCAGCTTACAGCCGCAAGATGCTGAAGCTTTCTTT.

This chain joins TRBV27 and TRBJ1-2, with 8 bases identical to TRBD1. V shed 5 bases and J 4 bases; nucleotides not matched to a gene: 12. This CDR3 comprises 16 residues. Germline V gene sequence: CDR1 MNHEY, CDR2 SMNVEV (reference sequence). The CDR3 DNA is TGTGCCAGCAGTCCAGACCTCAGGGGGCGCTTCTATGGCTACACCTTC. This encodes CASSPDLRGRFYGYTF.

This chain uses TRBV11-1 with TRBJ2-2, with TRBD2 matching 12 bases. V lost 4 bases, J lost 5 bases, and 8 bases stayed unmatched. The CDR3 runs 17 residues. The germline V gene has CDR1 SGHAT and CDR2 FQDESV (reference sequence). The CDR3 loop reads CASSSGLAGPWTGELFF. For the CDR3, the DNA is TGTGCCAGCAGCTCGGGACTAGCGGGCCCATGGACCGGGGAGCTGTTTTTT. Combining the CDR3 with reference TRBV11-1 and TRBJ2-2 gives the whole variable domain EAEVAQSPRYKITEKSQAVAFWCDPISGHATLYWYRQILGQGPELLVQFQDESVVDDSQLPKDRFSAERLKGVDSTLKIQPAELGDSAMYLCASSSGLAGPWTGELFFGEGSRLTVL.

The chain combines TRBV2 with TRBJ1-1, with D possibly being TRBD1 (6 bases). The CDR3 is 15 residues long. Trimming removed 7 bases from V and 4 bases from J, with 19 bases in between. Germline assignment: CDR1 SNHLY and CDR2 FYNNEI. CDR3 coding DNA: TGTGCCAGCATCTGGACAGCCGGGAGCGGCACTGAAGCTTTCTTT. Encoded protein: CASIWTAGSGTEAFF.

The chain is built from TRBV10-2 and TRBJ1-5, with D perhaps TRBD1 (5 bases). The CDR3 consists of 16 residues. Trimming took off 4 bases at V and 2 bases at J, with 15 bases between the two ends. The germline CDR1 and CDR2 sequences are WSHSY and SAAADI. In DNA form, the CDR3 reads TGCGCCAGCAGTGCGGGACTCCGGTCGGGCAATCAGCCCCAGCATTTT. This gives the protein CASSAGLRSGNQPQHF.

The genes are TRBV7-2 and TRBJ1-3; D is unclear. The CDR3 runs to 15 residues. The germline V gene has CDR1 SGHTA and CDR2 FQGNSA. V gave up 3 bases and J gave up 1 base, with 10 bases separating them. The CDR3 nucleotides are TGTGCCAGCAGCTTGGGCGCGGGTTCTGGAAACACCATATATTTT. Its protein product is CASSLGAGSGNTIYF.

The rearrangement links TRBV30 to TRBJ1-1, with D perhaps TRBD1 (5 bases). V was shortened by 4 bases and J by 1 base, with 16 bases between the two germline ends. This CDR3 region has 15 residues. Germline-derived CDR1 and CDR2 are GTSNPN and SVGIG (reference sequence). The CDR3 reads CAWTSHPGPNTEAFF. DNA for the CDR3: TGTGCCTGGACCTCACACCCGGGGCCGAACACTGAAGCTTTCTTT.

This chain joins TRBV10-3 and TRBJ1-2, with D possibly matching TRBD1 (5 bases). The CDR3 extends over 13 amino acids. Germline lookup yields CDR1 ENHRY and CDR2 SYGVKD. Trimming shortened V by 5 bases and J by 4 bases, and 11 bases separated the two germline ends. The CDR3 region is CAISPRGTYGYTF. CDR3 DNA: TGTGCCATCAGTCCGAGAGGGACCTATGGCTACACCTTC.

V is TRBV18 and J is TRBJ2-2, with D maybe TRBD2 (5 bases). The CDR3 totals 14 residues. Germline V gene data show CDR1 as KGHSH and CDR2 as LQKENI. Trimming took 0 bases from V and 6 from J, leaving 8 bases between them. The CDR3 is CASSPPAGAGELFF. In DNA form, the CDR3 reads TGTGCCAGCTCACCACCGGCGGGCGCCGGGGAGCTGTTTTTT.

The chain combines TRBV19 with TRBJ1-5; 7 bases match TRBD1. J was trimmed by 2 bases and V by 3 bases; bases with no gene match: 4. Germline V gene lookup returns CDR1 LNHDA and CDR2 SQIVND (reference sequence). The CDR3 consists of 15 residues. CDR3 in amino acids: CASSMDRMGNQPQHF. DNA for the CDR3: TGTGCCAGTAGTATGGACAGGATGGGCAATCAGCCCCAGCATTTT.

This rearrangement joins TRBV7-8 to TRBJ1-4; no firm D call. Per germline, CDR1 SGHVS and CDR2 FQNEAQ. Trimming shortened V by 1 base and J by 4 bases, and 10 bases separated the two germline ends. This CDR3 region has 15 residues. In DNA, the CDR3 is TGTGCCAGCAGCTTAGGGGAGACGTTTAATGAAAAACTGTTTTTT. Its translation: CASSLGETFNEKLFF.

The J gene is TRBJ1-2, the V gene TRBV18; 9 bases match TRBD1. The V gene end was trimmed by 3 bases and the J gene end by 2 bases; junction bases not matched to a gene: 7. The CDR3 length is 16 residues. Germline CDR1 and CDR2: KGHSH and LQKENI. The CDR3 region is CASSPTRTGENYGYTF. The DNA for the CDR3 is TGTGCCAGCTCACCGACAAGGACAGGGGAAAACTATGGCTACACCTTC.

V and J are TRBV18 and TRBJ1-2, with 7 bases lining up with TRBD1. The length of the CDR3 is 14 residues. Germline V gene lookup returns CDR1 KGHSH and CDR2 LQKENI. V shed 3 bases and J 4 bases; nucleotides not matched to a gene: 5. In nucleotides, the CDR3 is TGTGCCAGCTCACCCCTCGGGACAGTCTATGGCTACACCTTC. Translation gives CASSPLGTVYGYTF. Filled out from reference TRBV18 and TRBJ1-2, the complete variable domain reads NAGVMQNPRHLVRRRGQEARLRCSPMKGHSHVYWYRQLPEEGLKFMVYLQKENIIDESGMPKERFSAEFPKEGPSILRIQQVVRGDSAAYFCASSPLGTVYGYTFGSGTRLTVV.

V and J are TRBV7-2 and TRBJ2-3; the match to TRBD2 covers 7 bases. Trimming took 4 bases from V and 3 from J; bases not matched to a gene: 7. The germline gives CDR1 SGHTA, CDR2 FQGNSA. The CDR3 spans 15 residues. The CDR3 is CASSWGGRRTDTQYF. CDR3 DNA: TGTGCCAGCAGCTGGGGGGGACGGAGAACAGATACGCAGTATTTT.

The chain carries TRBV6-1 and TRBJ2-3, with 8 bases identical to TRBD2. Trimming removed 4 bases from V and 0 bases from J; junction bases left unmatched: 6. The CDR3 has 16 amino acids. CDR1 and CDR2 (germline): MNHNS, SASEGT. The CDR3 nucleotides are TGTGCCAGCAGTGGCCTTAGCGGGATGAGCACAGATACGCAGTATTTT. This gives the protein CASSGLSGMSTDTQYF.

This clone appeared a single time. This chain links TRBV19 with TRBJ1-2; D remains ambiguous. This CDR3 has 15 residues. With 3 bases removed from V and 0 bases from J, the gap between germline ends came to 11 bases. Germline V gene data show CDR1 as LNHDA and CDR2 as SQIVND (reference sequence). The CDR3 DNA follows: TGTGCCAGTAGTATTGGCCTCTCTACTAACTATGGCTACACCTTC. Its translation: CASSIGLSTNYGYTF.

This clone showed up just once. The gene calls are TRBV10-3 and TRBJ2-5, with TRBD2 matching over 7 bases. CDR1 is ENHRY, CDR2 SYGVKD, per germline. The CDR3 has 13 residues. V gave up 8 bases and J gave up 1 base; unmatched junction bases: 4. DNA for the CDR3: TGTGCCATCGGGGGGGGTGGCCAAGAGACCCAGTACTTC. Amino acid sequence: CAIGGGGQETQYF.